This record covers a single T cell receptor beta chain. Antigen: not known. The source of the sample is a study of T cells after yellow fever vaccination. Study-level points and caveats: Subsequent booster samples again held most clones from primary vaccination (approximately 95% CD4, about 90% CD8).

Template switching by 5'RACE produced TCR cDNA, adding a universal primer site and UMIs. MiXCR was run by TCRdb on the 5' RACE reads, yielding one entry per CDR3 protein. Of under 300,000 distinct CDR3 sequences listed, less than 9% are singletons. This clonotype was sampled from a man aged 25 to 40 who received the YFV17D yellow fever vaccine. The specimen comprised CD4+ T cells sorted from PBMCs, sampled 15 days after the yellow fever booster vaccination.

The chain's CDR3 is CASSVQGRKDTEAFF. For the CDR3, the DNA is TGTGCCAGCAGCGTACAGGGAAGGAAGGACACTGAAGCTTTCTTT. The genes are TRBV7-2 and TRBJ1-1; possible D gene TRBD1, 6 bases. Trimming removed 5 bases at V and 3 bases at J, with 16 bases between. This CDR3 spans 15 amino acids. Germline V gives CDR1 SGHTA, CDR2 FQGNSA.